This T cell receptor beta chain is from a study of beta chain features in type 1 diabetes. Study-wide results and limits: Comparison showed that naive, central memory and Treg TCRB repertoires appeared more similar among patients than among healthy donors. People with Type 1 diabetes carried modestly yet significantly shorter TCRB CDR3s in all four CD4+ subsets.

Germline V gives CDR1 MNHEY, CDR2 SVGAGI. The CDR3 is 15 residues long. V dropped 4 bases and J dropped 4 bases, with 14 bases sitting between them. This clone was found a few times. Its matching antigen is unknown. Sorting based on CD45RO/CCR7/CD25/CD127/CD95/CD27 separated CD4+ naive, central memory, regulatory and stem cell-like memory cells. The whole isolated RNA underwent reverse transcription, so sequencing captured expressed TCRB transcripts. The average output of naive, central memory and regulatory T cell samples was several million reads. Using immunoSEQ multiplex PCR, the repertoire was profiled, and TCRdb retains in-frame clones only, with some absent. The table records around 170,000 clones, 9% to 10% of them present only once.

Sequencing was done on a sample of central memory CD4+ T cells from blood. The chain joins TRBV6-5 to TRBJ2-1; tentative D call: TRBD2 (6 bases). The TCR sequence derives from a young woman with type 1 diabetes. The CDR3 nucleotides read TGTGCCAGCAGTTCGGGCGGGGCTCCTTACAATGAGCAGTTCTTC. It is translated as CASSSGGAPYNEQFF.